Listed below are T cell receptor beta chains from one sample, sequenced in a study of T cell responses to AZD1222 COVID-19 vaccine. Some clones are missing from TCRdb's copy, which holds only in-frame ones; the method was immunoSEQ multiplex PCR. The sample has approximately 140,000 clones, less than 95% seen once. The specimen was peripheral blood, collected on day 0 of AZD1222 vaccination. These receptors came from an adult in good health. Each CDR3 is given with its conserved first and last residue. The order of the fields is CDR3 protein, J gene, clone size, V gene, D gene. The D gene is left open where the match is weak. Rows may omit the clone size; those that give it use once, few, many or a size class.

CDR3 protein: CASRKAGGIFKGLTF; J gene: TRBJ2-6; clone size: .; V gene: TRBV11-2; D gene: TRBD2
CDR3 protein: CASSSRGTGWSYYGYTF; J gene: TRBJ1-2; clone size: .; V gene: TRBV25-1; D gene: TRBD1
CDR3 protein: CASSLRDYRGSSYNEQFF; J gene: TRBJ2-1; clone size: .; V gene: TRBV28; D gene: TRBD2
CDR3 protein: CASSLPQRGETQYF; J gene: TRBJ2-5; clone size: .; V gene: TRBV11-2; D gene: .
CDR3 protein: CASSRTRGESGNEQFF; J gene: TRBJ2-1; clone size: .; V gene: TRBV7-6; D gene: .
CDR3 protein: CASSYSIRTEETQYF; J gene: TRBJ2-5; clone size: .; V gene: TRBV6-2/TRBV6-3; D gene: .
CDR3 protein: CASSLSLAGVSTDTQYF; J gene: TRBJ2-3; clone size: .; V gene: TRBV5-1; D gene: TRBD2
CDR3 protein: CASKQDPGANVLTF; J gene: TRBJ2-6; clone size: .; V gene: TRBV6-5; D gene: .
CDR3 protein: CASSMTSSYEQYF; J gene: TRBJ2-7; clone size: .; V gene: TRBV19; D gene: .
CDR3 protein: CASIPGPSYGYTF; J gene: TRBJ1-2; clone size: .; V gene: TRBV19; D gene: .
CDR3 protein: CASSLSGRGNEQFF; J gene: TRBJ2-1; clone size: .; V gene: TRBV3-1/TRBV3-2; D gene: TRBD2
CDR3 protein: CASSPLVTPNGYEQYF; J gene: TRBJ2-7; clone size: few; V gene: TRBV18; D gene: .
CDR3 protein: CASSPPNSRQGSGNTIYF; J gene: TRBJ1-3; clone size: .; V gene: TRBV18; D gene: TRBD1
CDR3 protein: CASSLLSGYTF; J gene: TRBJ1-2; clone size: .; V gene: TRBV7-9; D gene: .
CDR3 protein: CASSFQGVDYGYTF; J gene: TRBJ1-2; clone size: .; V gene: TRBV5-6; D gene: .
CDR3 protein: CASGGGRIREAFF; J gene: TRBJ1-1; clone size: .; V gene: TRBV28; D gene: .
CDR3 protein: CVSRYDTEAFF; J gene: TRBJ1-1; clone size: .; V gene: TRBV6-5; D gene: .
CDR3 protein: CASSPLPTGNEQYF; J gene: TRBJ2-7; clone size: .; V gene: TRBV18; D gene: .
CDR3 protein: CATSRKRPGLGFDKNIQYF; J gene: TRBJ2-4; clone size: .; V gene: TRBV15; D gene: TRBD2
CDR3 protein: CASNFPESGSTDTQYF; J gene: TRBJ2-3; clone size: .; V gene: TRBV5-8; D gene: .
CDR3 protein: CASNLGGWYEQYF; J gene: TRBJ2-7; clone size: .; V gene: TRBV2; D gene: .
CDR3 protein: CASSFPPDRVNTEAFF; J gene: TRBJ1-1; clone size: .; V gene: TRBV11-3; D gene: TRBD1
CDR3 protein: CASSYTNQPQHF; J gene: TRBJ1-5; clone size: .; V gene: TRBV11-3; D gene: .
CDR3 protein: CASSHPPLLGTEAFF; J gene: TRBJ1-1; clone size: .; V gene: TRBV7-3; D gene: .
CDR3 protein: CASTLRGGQNYGYTF; J gene: TRBJ1-2; clone size: .; V gene: TRBV6-5; D gene: TRBD1
CDR3 protein: CASSPQGRLTAFF; J gene: TRBJ1-1; clone size: .; V gene: TRBV28; D gene: .
CDR3 protein: CATSDLPELRGQETQYF; J gene: TRBJ2-5; clone size: .; V gene: TRBV24-1; D gene: .
CDR3 protein: CASTAPGGNTEAFF; J gene: TRBJ1-1; clone size: .; V gene: TRBV6-5; D gene: .
CDR3 protein: CASTGQAAYEQYF; J gene: TRBJ2-7; clone size: .; V gene: TRBV2; D gene: TRBD1
CDR3 protein: CSVGGGVGEQFF; J gene: TRBJ2-1; clone size: .; V gene: TRBV29-1; D gene: TRBD2
CDR3 protein: CASSLYRDSPLHF; J gene: TRBJ1-6; clone size: .; V gene: TRBV7-3; D gene: .
CDR3 protein: CASRVNTEAFF; J gene: TRBJ1-1; clone size: .; V gene: TRBV27; D gene: .
CDR3 protein: CASSLTVSNQPQHF; J gene: TRBJ1-5; clone size: .; V gene: TRBV27; D gene: .
CDR3 protein: CASSPTRRTNYGYTF; J gene: TRBJ1-2; clone size: .; V gene: TRBV28; D gene: .
CDR3 protein: CASSADPGLTYEQYF; J gene: TRBJ2-7; clone size: .; V gene: TRBV5-4; D gene: .
CDR3 protein: CASSESGRNSYGYTF; J gene: TRBJ1-2; clone size: .; V gene: TRBV25-1; D gene: .
CDR3 protein: CASSKAPYEQYF; J gene: TRBJ2-7; clone size: .; V gene: TRBV5-1; D gene: .
CDR3 protein: CAIGGLAGVNEQFF; J gene: TRBJ2-1; clone size: .; V gene: TRBV19; D gene: TRBD2
CDR3 protein: CASSPLAGVPYNEQFF; J gene: TRBJ2-1; clone size: .; V gene: TRBV4-1; D gene: TRBD2
CDR3 protein: CASNRVQNTEAFF; J gene: TRBJ1-1; clone size: .; V gene: TRBV19; D gene: .
CDR3 protein: CASSYGTSRELFF; J gene: TRBJ2-2; clone size: .; V gene: TRBV6-5; D gene: .